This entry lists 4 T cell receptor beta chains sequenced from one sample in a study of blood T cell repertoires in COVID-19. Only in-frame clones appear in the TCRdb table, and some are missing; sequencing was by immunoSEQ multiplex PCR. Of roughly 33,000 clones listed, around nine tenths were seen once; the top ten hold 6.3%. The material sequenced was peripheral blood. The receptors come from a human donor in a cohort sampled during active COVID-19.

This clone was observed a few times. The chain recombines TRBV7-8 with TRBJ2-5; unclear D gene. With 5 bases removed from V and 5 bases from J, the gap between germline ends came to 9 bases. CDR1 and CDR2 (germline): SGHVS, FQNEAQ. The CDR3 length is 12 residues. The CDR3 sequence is CASSPRRETQYF. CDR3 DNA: TGTGCCAGCAGCCCAAGGCGGGAGACCCAGTACTTC. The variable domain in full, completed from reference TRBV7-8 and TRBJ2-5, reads GAGVSQSPRYKVAKRGQDVALRCDPISGHVSLFWYQQALGQGPEFLTYFQNEAQLDKSGLPSDRFFAERPEGSVSTLKIQRTQQEDSAVYLCASSPRRETQYFGPGTRLLVL.

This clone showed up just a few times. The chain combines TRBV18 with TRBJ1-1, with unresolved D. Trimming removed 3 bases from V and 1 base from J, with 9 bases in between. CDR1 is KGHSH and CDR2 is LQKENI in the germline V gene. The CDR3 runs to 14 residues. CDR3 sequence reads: CASSPYPRNTEAFF. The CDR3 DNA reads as TGTGCCAGCTCACCCTACCCGAGGAACACTGAAGCTTTCTTT.

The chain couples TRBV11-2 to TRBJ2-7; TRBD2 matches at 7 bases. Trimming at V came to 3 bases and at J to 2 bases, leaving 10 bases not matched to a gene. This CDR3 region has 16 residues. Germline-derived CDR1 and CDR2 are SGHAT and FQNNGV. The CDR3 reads CASSLGGQLWTYEQYF. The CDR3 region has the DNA TGTGCCAGCAGCTTGGGAGGGCAGCTTTGGACCTACGAGCAGTACTTC.

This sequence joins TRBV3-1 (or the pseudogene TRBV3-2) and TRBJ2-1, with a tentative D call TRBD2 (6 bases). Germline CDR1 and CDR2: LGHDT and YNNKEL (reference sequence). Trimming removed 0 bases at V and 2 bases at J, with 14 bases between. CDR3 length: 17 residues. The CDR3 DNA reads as TGTGCCAGCAGCCAAGAATTGGCTAGCGTGGCCTACAATGAGCAGTTCTTC. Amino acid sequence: CASSQELASVAYNEQFF.